This is a list of T cell receptor beta chains from one sample in a study of metastatic and nonmetastatic thyroid tumors. MiXCR was used by TCRdb to re-call the PCR reads. The sample yields fewer than 35,000 clones, less than 25% seen once. What was sequenced was blood. These receptors all stem from a female donor with papillary thyroid cancer or a benign thyroid nodule (not recorded which). Some clones in this sample may be carry-over from other donors' samples. CDR3s include the opening cysteine and the closing phenylalanine or tryptophan. Each record gives: J gene, clone size, D gene, V gene, CDR3 DNA, CDR3 protein. D genes are given only for firm matches. Expanded clones are given a class, and other clones once, few, many or no size at all.

TRBJ1-2 | . | TRBD1 | TRBV5-4 | TGTGCCAGCGCGATTGACAGGGGGCTCGGTGGCTACACCTTC | CASAIDRGLGGYTF
TRBJ1-4 | many | . | TRBV19 | TGTGCCAGTAGCCTGGGACGGAACAATGAAAAACTGTTTTTT | CASSLGRNNEKLFF
TRBJ1-2 | few | . | TRBV27 | TGTGCTAGCAGTTTCGCCGTGGACCTACCCCCGGGCTACACCTTC | CASSFAVDLPPGYTF
TRBJ2-1 | . | . | TRBV18 | TGTGCCAGCTCACCACCGTCGGTAGCATCCGTTGAGCAGTTCTTC | CASSPPSVASVEQFF
TRBJ2-2 | . | TRBD1 | TRBV30 | TGTGCCGCCCCCGGGACAGTGGATGCCCGGGAGCTGTTTTTT | CAAPGTVDARELFF
TRBJ2-1 | medium-sized | . | TRBV6-1 | TGTGCCAGCAGTCCCCCGAATTTC | CASSPPNF
TRBJ2-1 | many | TRBD2 | TRBV7-3 | TGTGCCAGCAGCTTAAGCCCGACTCGCGGGAGAGGGAGCGATGAGCAGTTCTTC | CASSLSPTRGRGSDEQFF
TRBJ2-4 | many | TRBD1 | TRBV27 | TGTGCCAGCAGTTTAGGCCCCCCGACAGGGTACAAAAACATTCAGTACTTC | CASSLGPPTGYKNIQYF
TRBJ2-5 | . | . | TRBV9 | TGTGCCAGCAGCGTAGCGGGAACTTACCGAGAGACCCAGTACTTC | CASSVAGTYRETQYF
TRBJ1-2 | many | . | TRBV27 | TGTGCCAGCAAAGGGGCATCGACAGGCCGTCTCTATGGCTACACCTTC | CASKGASTGRLYGYTF
TRBJ1-6 | many | . | TRBV3-2 | TGTGCCAGCAGCCGGACAGATAATTCACCCCTCCACTTT | CASSRTDNSPLHF
TRBJ2-7 | many | TRBD1 | TRBV13 | TGTGCCAGCAATCTAGGGGGCAGCGGCTACGAGCAGTACTTC | CASNLGGSGYEQYF
TRBJ2-5 | . | TRBD2 | TRBV4-2 | TGTGCCAGCACCCCTCTAGTTCTAGCGGGAGTTAGCGCCGGAGAGACCCAGTACTTC | CASTPLVLAGVSAGETQYF
TRBJ2-2 | many | . | TRBV7-7 | TGTGCTAGCAGCTTAAGTAAGGGGCAAGGCGGGGAGCTGTTTTTT | CASSLSKGQGGELFF
TRBJ1-1 | many | . | TRBV30 | TGTGCCTGGAGGAATTTGGGGGGCTTTGGAAACACTGAAGCTTTCTTT | CAWRNLGGFGNTEAFF
TRBJ1-2 | many | . | TRBV11-1 | TGTGCCAGCAGCTTAGTCTTGGGAGGGCGCGACTATGGCTACACCTTC | CASSLVLGGRDYGYTF
TRBJ2-7 | many | TRBD1 | TRBV7-7 | TGTGCTAGCAGCTTAGGCGCAGGGGGCGGCGAGCAGTACTTC | CASSLGAGGGEQYF
TRBJ2-1 | few | . | TRBV24-1 | TGTGCAGCCGAAGGCGGGGCCAACAATGAGCAGTTCTTC | CAAEGGANNEQFF
TRBJ2-2 | many | TRBD2 | TRBV20-1 | TGCAGTGCTAAGCTAGCGGGAGAAACCGGGGAGCTGTTTTTT | CSAKLAGETGELFF
TRBJ2-7 | many | TRBD2 | TRBV7-8 | TGTGCCAGCAGCCCCCTAGCCGGGACTAGCGGGACCTACGAGCAGTACTTC | CASSPLAGTSGTYEQYF